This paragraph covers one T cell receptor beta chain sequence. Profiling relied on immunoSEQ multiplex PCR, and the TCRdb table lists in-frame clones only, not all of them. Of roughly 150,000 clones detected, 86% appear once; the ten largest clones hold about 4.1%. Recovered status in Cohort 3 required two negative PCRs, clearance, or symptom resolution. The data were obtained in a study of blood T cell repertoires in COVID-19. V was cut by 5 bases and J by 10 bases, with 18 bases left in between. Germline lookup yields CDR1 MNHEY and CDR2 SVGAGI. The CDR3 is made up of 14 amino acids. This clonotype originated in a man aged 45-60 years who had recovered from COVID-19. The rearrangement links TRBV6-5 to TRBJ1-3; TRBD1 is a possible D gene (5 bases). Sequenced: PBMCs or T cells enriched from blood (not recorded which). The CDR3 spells CASSPSGRGYTIYF. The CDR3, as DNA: TGTGCCAGCAGTCCTTCCGGACGGGGGTATACCATATATTTT.